This TCR beta chain was sequenced for a study of a mutant IDH1 vaccine in newly diagnosed glioma. Overall study context: The study started vaccination 4-6 weeks after radiotherapy alone, or with temozolomide cycles. Overall study findings and caveats: Patients showed vaccine-induced immune responses at a rate of roughly 94%.

Indicated time point: week 5, during vaccination. All doses held 300 ug of mutant IDH1 20-mer peptide, with topical imiquimod. The donors' diagnosis was new WHO grade 3 or 4 astrocytoma that was IDH1-mutant and ATRX-lost. The CDR3 contains 16 residues. Germline lookup yields CDR1 SNHLY and CDR2 FYNNEI. J was trimmed by 2 bases and V by 7 bases; bases with no gene match: 12. Data came from immunoSEQ multiplex PCR; TCRdb stores just in-frame clones and leaves some out. In the table there are around 35,000 clones, approximately 83% of which are singletons. As concerns this clone: Antigen unknown.

The specimen comprised PBMCs, sampled from a glioma patient whose treatment included an IDH1 peptide vaccine. The J gene is TRBJ2-7, the V gene TRBV2; 9 nucleotides agree with TRBD1. This TCR was recovered from a man under 40 with glioma. In nucleotides, the CDR3 is TGTGCCAGCAACGCAGGACCGGGACAGGGAACCTACGAGCAGTACTTC. It is translated as CASNAGPGQGTYEQYF.